This T cell receptor (beta chain) stems from a study of long-term antiretroviral therapy in people with HIV. Study-wide findings and caveats: Repertoires with HIV possessed tighter CDR3 length spans than those of controls.

A v3.0 immunoSEQ assay was performed at survey level. Sequencing aimed to cover about 40,000-55,000 T-cell genomes per sample. Produced via immunoSEQ multiplex PCR; TCRdb's table is partial and in-frame only. The sample gives 40,000 to 50,000 clones, around 93% of which show up once; approximately 2.2% is in the top ten. This clone occurred once. Antigen unknown. Germline loops: CDR1 GTSNPN, CDR2 SVGIG (reference sequence). Trimming left V 0 bases short and J 5 bases short, with 8 bases between. This CDR3 is 13 amino acids long. Sequences were derived from unsorted PBMCs, sampled 9.2 years after starting antiretroviral therapy. The clonotype was recovered from a man younger than 45 with HIV. V gene TRBV30 combines with J gene TRBJ1-5; D not resolved. The CDR3 DNA sequence: TGTGCCTGGAGTGTACTGGGAGATCAGCCCCAGCATTTT. Amino acid sequence: CAWSVLGDQPQHF.